This TCR beta chain was identified in a study of neurological immune-mediated disorders. Study observations and caveats: None of the CDR3 amino acid sequences of expanded clones recurred across subjects, suggesting private repertoires in all groups. Expansion of TCR clones was greatest in HTLV-1-associated myelopathy and smallest in multiple sclerosis, where it fell below that of healthy controls.

This clonotype was seen repeatedly, ten times or more. The antigen remains unidentified. Time point denoted: longitudinal time-point 1 (baseline). It was by 5'RACE with 10-nucleotide random UMIs that the cDNA was made. The yield of each sequencing run was over 170 million TCR-beta sequences from 15-18 subjects. MiXCR, applied by TCRdb to the 5' RACE reads, yields one record per CDR3 protein. The data hold tens of thousands of distinct CDR3 sequences, with more than 8.5% observed a single time. Germline-derived CDR1 and CDR2 are DFQATT and SNEGSKA (reference sequence). The CDR3 consists of 14 residues. J was trimmed by 4 bases and V by 3 bases; bases with no gene match: 6.

This chain uses TRBV20-1 with TRBJ2-5; 9 bases align to TRBD2. The TCR was taken from a man aged 25 to 40 in good health. The sample consisted of PBMCs. CDR3 sequence (DNA): TGCAGTGCTAGGGTCATAGCGGGAGCAGAGACCCAGTACTTC. Its translation is CSARVIAGAETQYF.